This is a list of T cell receptor beta chains from one sample in a study of PD-1 blockade in classical Hodgkin lymphoma. The data were produced by immunoSEQ multiplex PCR, yet TCRdb's version contains in-frame clones alone and is incomplete. The table includes 12,000 or so clones, about four fifths detected once. This sample comprised CD8+ T cells from blood, obtained at baseline. The receptors were sampled from a human donor with classical Hodgkin lymphoma. The CDR3 runs from the conserved cysteine through the conserved F or W. The order of the fields is J gene, V gene, CDR3 length, D gene, CDR3 DNA, CDR3 protein. The D gene is left open where the match is weak.

j_call: TRBJ2-7; v_call: TRBV27; cdr3_length: 14; d_call: TRBD1; cdr3_nt: TGTGCCAGCAGGTTGGCGACAGGGAGTTACGAGCAGTACTTC; cdr3_aa: CASRLATGSYEQYF
j_call: TRBJ1-1; v_call: TRBV4-3; cdr3_length: 14; d_call: TRBD1; cdr3_nt: TGCGCCAGCAGCACCGGACAGGGTTACACTGAAGCTTTCTTT; cdr3_aa: CASSTGQGYTEAFF
j_call: TRBJ1-1; v_call: TRBV6-5; cdr3_length: 14; d_call: TRBD1; cdr3_nt: TGTGCCAGCAGCGATACAGGGGTCGGGACTGAAGCTTTCTTT; cdr3_aa: CASSDTGVGTEAFF
j_call: TRBJ2-7; v_call: TRBV27; cdr3_length: 14; d_call: NA; cdr3_nt: TGTGCCAGCAGTCAGGACGCCTTCGCCTACGAGCAGTACTTC; cdr3_aa: CASSQDAFAYEQYF
j_call: TRBJ2-1; v_call: TRBV19; cdr3_length: 15; d_call: NA; cdr3_nt: TGTGCCAGTAGTTTTGCAGGGAGCGACTACAATGAGCAGTTCTTC; cdr3_aa: CASSFAGSDYNEQFF
j_call: TRBJ2-7; v_call: TRBV13; cdr3_length: 13; d_call: TRBD1; cdr3_nt: TGTGCCAGCAGCTTAGGCCATGGGAACAGGGGCTTCTTC; cdr3_aa: CASSLGHGNRGFF
j_call: TRBJ2-1; v_call: TRBV5-4; cdr3_length: 16; d_call: TRBD2; cdr3_nt: TGTGCCAGCAGCATATGGAGCGGGAGCACCTACAATGAGCAGTTCTTC; cdr3_aa: CASSIWSGSTYNEQFF
j_call: TRBJ2-3; v_call: TRBV11-2; cdr3_length: 15; d_call: NA; cdr3_nt: TGTGCCAGCAGTTTCGGTGGGTCGGGCACAGATACGCAGTATTTT; cdr3_aa: CASSFGGSGTDTQYF
j_call: TRBJ2-1; v_call: TRBV29-1; cdr3_length: 12; d_call: TRBD2; cdr3_nt: TGCAGCGTTGATGTCGGGAGCGGGAGATGGTTCTTC; cdr3_aa: CSVDVGSGRWFF
j_call: TRBJ1-5; v_call: TRBV19; cdr3_length: 16; d_call: NA; cdr3_nt: TGTGCCAGTAGAACCGGTTGGGTGGAAGGCAATCAGCCCCAGCATTTT; cdr3_aa: CASRTGWVEGNQPQHF
j_call: TRBJ2-2; v_call: TRBV19; cdr3_length: 14; d_call: TRBD2; cdr3_nt: TGTGCCAGTAGTACACTAGCGGGCACCGGGGAGCTGTTTTTT; cdr3_aa: CASSTLAGTGELFF
j_call: TRBJ2-3; v_call: TRBV5-6; cdr3_length: 11; d_call: NA; cdr3_nt: TGTGCCAGCAGCTTGGGTGATACGCAGTATTTT; cdr3_aa: CASSLGDTQYF
j_call: TRBJ2-3; v_call: TRBV19; cdr3_length: 14; d_call: NA; cdr3_nt: NA; cdr3_aa: CASTSGQGTDTQYF
j_call: TRBJ1-1; v_call: TRBV4-2; cdr3_length: 15; d_call: NA; cdr3_nt: TGTGCCAGCAGCCAAGATACTGGGGGAAGGACTGAAGCTTTCTTT; cdr3_aa: CASSQDTGGRTEAFF
j_call: TRBJ1-6; v_call: TRBV28; cdr3_length: 15; d_call: NA; cdr3_nt: TGTGCCAGCAGTTTTGGGAAGGGAGTTTGGTCACCCCTCCACTTT; cdr3_aa: CASSFGKGVWSPLHF
j_call: TRBJ1-1; v_call: TRBV29-1; cdr3_length: 13; d_call: NA; cdr3_nt: TGCAGCGTAAAAGGGAGAGGAAACACTGAAGCTTTCTTT; cdr3_aa: CSVKGRGNTEAFF
j_call: TRBJ2-7; v_call: TRBV9; cdr3_length: 13; d_call: NA; cdr3_nt: TGTGCCAGCAGCGTAGGTAAGCTTGGCGAGCAGTACTTC; cdr3_aa: CASSVGKLGEQYF
j_call: TRBJ1-1; v_call: TRBV23-1; cdr3_length: 15; d_call: TRBD1; cdr3_nt: TGCGCCAGCAGTCAACGCCGGACAGGGTATACTGAAGCTTTCTTT; cdr3_aa: CASSQRRTGYTEAFF
j_call: TRBJ2-1; v_call: TRBV7-9; cdr3_length: 15; d_call: TRBD2; cdr3_nt: TGTGCCAGCAGCCGGACTAGCGGGAGGGTTTATGAGCAGTTCTTC; cdr3_aa: CASSRTSGRVYEQFF
j_call: TRBJ2-1; v_call: TRBV27; cdr3_length: 15; d_call: NA; cdr3_nt: TGTGCCAGCAGTTTAAGTGTTAGGGGCTACAATGAGCAGTTCTTC; cdr3_aa: CASSLSVRGYNEQFF
j_call: TRBJ2-7; v_call: TRBV6-6; cdr3_length: 13; d_call: NA; cdr3_nt: TGTGCCAGCAGTGATCCTTATTTCTACGAGCAGTACTTC; cdr3_aa: CASSDPYFYEQYF
j_call: TRBJ2-4; v_call: TRBV10-3; cdr3_length: 16; d_call: NA; cdr3_nt: TGTGCCATCAGTGACCGGGACTCCTTAAGCAAAAACATTCAGTACTTC; cdr3_aa: CAISDRDSLSKNIQYF